One sample yielded the 32 T cell receptor beta chains listed below, sequenced in a study of blood T cells in healthy people across ages. A second PCR, run for about 7 to 11 cycles, used a sample-barcoded 5' primer plus a J-beta primer mix. TCRdb processed the 5' RACE reads anew with MiXCR; each CDR3 protein has one entry. Among about 570,000 distinct CDR3 sequences listed, about a quarter were seen once. In addition, the sample was reused for a study of T cells of mothers and their children.

The specimen sequenced was blood. All receptors come from a boy aged 2 to 9 in good health.

This chain connects TRBV20-1 to TRBJ2-7; D perhaps matches TRBD2 (5 bases). Germline V CDR1 and CDR2: DFQATT, SNEGSKA (reference sequence). CDR3 size: 15 residues. V shed 6 bases and J shed 0 bases, with 18 bases lying between them. The CDR3 sequence is CSASVGLTNSYEQYF. CDR3 bases: TGCAGTGCCAGCGTAGGCCTGACTAACTCCTACGAGCAGTACTTC.

The chain combines TRBV6-5 with TRBJ1-2; a possible D gene is TRBD1 (6 bases). V shed 2 bases and J shed 3 bases, with 13 bases lying between them. CDR1 MNHEY and CDR2 SVGAGI come from the germline V gene. The CDR3 loop spans 15 amino acids. The CDR3 reads CASSYAETGYYGYTF. Written as DNA, the CDR3 is TGTGCCAGCAGTTACGCGGAAACAGGGTACTATGGCTACACCTTC.

This clonotype turned up a few times. The chain employs TRBV6-1 and TRBJ2-1, with 11 nucleotides matching TRBD2. Trimming at V came to 6 bases and at J to 0 bases, leaving 10 bases not matched to a gene. From germline, CDR1 is MNHNS and CDR2 SASEGT. The CDR3 consists of 18 residues. The CDR3 DNA follows: TGTGCCAGCAGCGACGCGGGACTAGCGGCTTACTCCTACAATGAGCAGTTCTTC. Its translation is CASSDAGLAAYSYNEQFF.

This clonotype was counted only a few times. The gene calls are TRBV18 and TRBJ2-3, with TRBD2 identical over 10 bases. The CDR3 spans 16 residues. The V segment lost 3 bases and the J segment 0 bases; nucleotides outside the gene matches: 3. Germline V CDR1 and CDR2: KGHSH, LQKENI. In DNA form, the CDR3 reads TGTGCCAGCTCACCGATAGCGGGAGGCAGCACAGATACGCAGTATTTT. It is translated as CASSPIAGGSTDTQYF.

The genes are TRBV3-1 and TRBJ2-5; 7 bases are a match to TRBD1. Losses at the gene ends were 2 bases for V and 11 bases for J; bases not matched to a gene: 11. Per germline, CDR1 LGHDT and CDR2 YNNKEL (reference sequence). The CDR3 loop spans 14 amino acids. The CDR3 region has the DNA TGTGCCAGCAGCCAATTCAGGGGGTATAATGAGCAGTACTTC. As protein: CASSQFRGYNEQYF.

V gene TRBV10-2 combines with J gene TRBJ2-1, with D perhaps given as TRBD1 or TRBD2 (10 bases each). CDR1 is WSHSY, CDR2 SAAADI, per germline. There are 18 residues in the CDR3. The V end was cut by 7 bases, the J end by 8 bases, with 30 bases between. CDR3: CASTGQGGPSGGQDEQFF. In DNA, the CDR3 is TGCGCCAGCACTGGACAGGGGGGCCCTAGCGGGGGTCAGGATGAGCAGTTCTTC.

This clonotype was detected a few times. J is TRBJ1-4 and V is TRBV12-3 or TRBV12-4; 10 nucleotides line up with TRBD1. The CDR3 is 14 amino acids. Trimming cost V 3 bases and J 8 bases; bases outside gene matches: 3. CDR3 coding DNA: TGTGCCAGCAGTTTGACAGGGGGCAGGGAAAAACTGTTTTTT. Translation gives CASSLTGGREKLFF.

This clonotype was detected a few times. This rearrangement joins TRBV24-1 to TRBJ2-3; TRBD2 might be the D (5 bases). The CDR3 length is 13 residues. V dropped 8 bases and J dropped 2 bases, with 10 bases sitting between them. Germline V gives CDR1 KGHDR, CDR2 SFDVKD. The CDR3 loop reads CATKDSSTDTQYF. The CDR3 nucleotides read TGTGCCACCAAGGACTCGTCCACAGATACGCAGTATTTT.

The rearrangement links TRBV27 to TRBJ2-3, with 8 bases lining up with TRBD2. The CDR3 spans 18 residues. Germline V gene sequence: CDR1 MNHEY, CDR2 SMNVEV (reference sequence). V shed 3 bases, J shed 6 bases, and the junction held 17 bases outside the gene matches. The CDR3 sequence: CASSFRGPGTSQYDTQYF. In DNA form, the CDR3 reads TGTGCCAGCAGTTTTAGGGGACCCGGGACTAGTCAGTATGATACGCAGTATTTT.

The chain employs TRBV20-1 and TRBJ1-1; D is undetermined. Germline V gene data show CDR1 as DFQATT and CDR2 as SNEGSKA (reference sequence). This CDR3 has 11 residues. Trimming took 5 bases from V and 11 from J, leaving 15 bases between them. The CDR3 region is CSAFLRYWAFF. CDR3 nucleotide sequence: TGCAGTGCTTTCTTACGGTATTGGGCTTTCTTT.

The rearrangement uses TRBV5-1 and TRBJ2-7, with 8 nucleotides matching TRBD2. V was pared by 1 base and J by 0 bases, with 6 bases of the junction left unmatched. The CDR3 spans 16 residues. CDR1 is SGHRS and CDR2 is YFSETQ in the germline V gene. The CDR3 DNA reads as TGCGCCAGCAGCTTGAGTTCGCGGGGGGTCTCCTACGAGCAGTACTTC. As protein: CASSLSSRGVSYEQYF.

The chain employs TRBV25-1 and TRBJ1-6; tentative D call: TRBD1 (6 bases). Germline V CDR1 and CDR2: MGHDK, SYGVNS. Trimming removed 4 bases at V and 1 base at J, with 11 bases between. The CDR3 totals 16 residues. CDR3 amino acids: CASSGRGLSYNSPLHF. The DNA of the CDR3 is TGTGCCAGCAGTGGCAGGGGTCTATCCTATAATTCACCCCTCCACTTT.

The rearrangement links TRBV12-3 or TRBV12-4 to TRBJ1-4, with a weak D call TRBD1 (6 bases). Trimming shortened V by 3 bases and J by 12 bases, and 17 bases separated the two germline ends. The CDR3 extends over 14 amino acids. This CDR3 is CASSLGQSGWELFF. DNA for the CDR3: TGTGCCAGCAGTTTGGGACAATCGGGCTGGGAACTGTTTTTT.

The V gene is TRBV7-2, the J gene TRBJ2-1, with 9 nucleotides matching TRBD1. CDR3 length: 15 residues. With 4 bases clipped from V and 6 bases from J, the junction kept 7 bases outside the gene matches. The germline V gene encodes CDR1 SGHTA and CDR2 FQGNSA. CDR3 coding DNA: TGTGCCAGCAGCTCACAGGGGGCTCCGGGCAATGAGCAGTTCTTC. It is translated as CASSSQGAPGNEQFF. The entire variable domain, with the rest obtained from reference TRBV7-2 and TRBJ2-1, is as follows: GAGVSQSPSNKVTEKGKDVELRCDPISGHTALYWYRQSLGQGLEFLIYFQGNSAPDKSGLPSDRFSAERTGGSVSTLTIQRTQQEDSAVYLCASSSQGAPGNEQFFGPGTRLTVL.

V usage is TRBV12-3 or TRBV12-4 and J usage is TRBJ2-5; the match to TRBD2 covers 8 bases. Unmatched junction bases numbered 12, after V lost 3 bases and J lost 3 bases. The CDR3 contains 17 residues. The CDR3 nucleotides read TGTGCCAGCAGTTTTATCAAGCGGGAGAGAGGGGAAGAGACCCAGTACTTC. It is translated as CASSFIKRERGEETQYF.

This clonotype was counted between two and nine times. V is TRBV7-9 and J is TRBJ1-2; 10 nucleotides align to TRBD1. The CDR3 runs to 13 residues. Germline V lookup: CDR1 SEHNR, CDR2 FQNEAQ (reference sequence). In nucleotides, the CDR3 is TGTGCAAGCGACAGGGGGCAGAGTAATGGCTACACCTTC. As protein: CASDRGQSNGYTF.

In its sample, this clonotype was seen a few times. The rearrangement uses TRBV11-2 and TRBJ2-7; 7 bases are shared with TRBD1. Losses at the gene ends were 5 bases for V and 0 bases for J; bases not matched to a gene: 16. From germline, CDR1 is SGHAT and CDR2 FQNNGV. This CDR3 contains 18 residues. The CDR3 bases are TGTGCCAGCAGCCCAGTACGCCCCCGACAGGGAAGCTCCTACGAGCAGTACTTC. Residues: CASSPVRPRQGSSYEQYF.

The chain joins TRBV7-9 to TRBJ2-1; 7 bases are a match to TRBD2. V lost 2 bases to trimming and J lost 6 bases; unmatched junction nucleotides: 4. The CDR3 sequence is 14 residues long. Germline V gene data show CDR1 as SEHNR and CDR2 as FQNEAQ (reference sequence). CDR3 sequence reads: CASSLSGTSNEQFF. The CDR3 region has the DNA TGTGCCAGCAGCTTAAGCGGGACTTCCAATGAGCAGTTCTTC.

V usage is TRBV7-6 and J usage is TRBJ1-4; D ambiguous. The CDR3 totals 14 residues. CDR1 and CDR2 (germline): SGHVS, FNYEAQ. Trimming took off 5 bases at V and 8 bases at J, with 15 bases between the two ends. The DNA of the CDR3 is TGTGCCAGCAGCCCGGACGGCGGTCGGGAAAAACTGTTTTTT. Translation: CASSPDGGREKLFF.

This clonotype was detected a few times. The chain couples TRBV9 to TRBJ2-5, with a possible D match to TRBD1 (9 bases). Germline lookup yields CDR1 SGDLS and CDR2 YYNGEE. V was shortened by 0 bases and J by 1 base, with 28 bases between the two germline ends. This CDR3 is built from 21 residues. CDR3 loop: CASSVAPGQGRLLAGQETQYF. The CDR3 DNA follows: TGTGCCAGCAGCGTAGCCCCCGGACAGGGGCGTCTTCTAGCGGGCCAAGAGACCCAGTACTTC.

This clonotype was seen once. This chain joins TRBV3-1 and TRBJ2-3; D assignment may be TRBD1 or TRBD2 (7 bases each). The CDR3 consists of 17 residues. CDR1 and CDR2 (germline): LGHDT, YNNKEL (reference sequence). Trimming took 1 base from V and 9 from J, leaving 23 bases between them. The DNA of the CDR3 is TGTGCCAGCAGCCAAGCGGGGGGAAGGGACAGCGTCAGGACGCAGTATTTT. This translates into CASSQAGGRDSVRTQYF.

The sample holds a few counts of this clonotype. One end of the junction does not line up with germline, which may come from a read error. The chain uses TRBV7-9 and TRBJ2-3; 9 bases line up with TRBD2. The germline CDR1 and CDR2 sequences are SEHNR and FQNEAQ (reference sequence). The CDR3 has 14 residues. This CDR3 is CASKDGTSTGTQYF. CDR3 DNA sequence: TGTGCCAGCAAAGACGGGACTAGCACAGGTACGCAGTATTTT.

This clonotype occurred a few times. The gene calls are TRBV12-3 or TRBV12-4 and TRBJ2-7, with 7 bases that match TRBD2. Losses at the gene ends were 3 bases for V and 2 bases for J; bases not matched to a gene: 4. The length of the CDR3 is 14 residues. CDR3 DNA: TGTGCCAGCAGTTTGGTCGGGAGGCCCTACGAGCAGTACTTC. Amino acids: CASSLVGRPYEQYF.

This rearrangement joins TRBV7-6 to TRBJ2-5; the match to TRBD2 covers 7 bases. V gave up 1 base and J gave up 2 bases; unmatched junction bases: 7. There are 16 residues in the CDR3. Germline V gene sequence: CDR1 SGHVS, CDR2 FNYEAQ. CDR3 nucleotides: TGTGCCAGCAGCTTAGGAAGGGGAGGGCCGCAAGAGACCCAGTACTTC. This encodes CASSLGRGGPQETQYF.

V usage is TRBV5-1 and J usage is TRBJ2-1; 9 bases are shared with TRBD2. Germline assignment: CDR1 SGHRS and CDR2 YFSETQ. The junction had 11 bases not matched to a gene; V was cut back by 4 bases and J by 6 bases. The CDR3 extends over 16 amino acids. The CDR3 region has the DNA TGCGCCAGCAGCCCGTCTTCTAGCGGGAACCTCAATGAGCAGTTCTTC. As protein: CASSPSSSGNLNEQFF.

The chain links TRBV5-5 to TRBJ2-1; the D gene could be TRBD1 or TRBD2 (6 bases each). The J call is in doubt because the DNA end fits TRBJ2-7 better. The CDR3 runs 15 residues. Germline CDR1 and CDR2: SGHKS and YYEKEE (reference sequence). CDR3 bases: TGTGCCAGTTCCCGGGGCAGGGGAGGCGACTACGAGCAGTACTTC. Protein product: CASSRGRGGDYEQYF.

The chain joins TRBV6-5 to TRBJ2-1; 7 bases align to TRBD2. CDR3 size: 15 residues. V lost 6 bases, J lost 10 bases, and 15 bases stayed unmatched. CDR1 and CDR2 from the germline V gene are MNHEY and SVGAGI. CDR3 amino acids: CASRSLGGREGEQFF. The CDR3 DNA reads as TGTGCCAGCAGATCTCTGGGGGGGAGGGAAGGGGAGCAGTTCTTC.

This clonotype occurred a few times. This chain uses TRBV14 with TRBJ2-1; tentative D call: TRBD2 (6 bases). Trimming stripped 2 bases from V and 0 bases from J, with 17 bases between. This CDR3 contains 18 residues. Germline CDR1 reads SGHDN; CDR2 reads FVKESK. The CDR3 sequence: CASSQMGGWRSSYNEQFF. The CDR3 region has the DNA TGTGCCAGCAGCCAAATGGGGGGATGGAGGAGCTCCTACAATGAGCAGTTCTTC.

This clonotype has just a few counts. The chain couples TRBV20-1 to TRBJ2-7, with 10 bases identical to TRBD2. Germline V gene lookup returns CDR1 DFQATT and CDR2 SNEGSKA (reference sequence). V gave up 4 bases and J gave up 6 bases; unmatched junction bases: 6. The length of the CDR3 is 13 residues. CDR3 loop: CSANKLAGTEQYF. Written as DNA, the CDR3 is TGCAGTGCTAACAAACTAGCGGGGACCGAGCAGTACTTC.

This clonotype was seen a handful of times. The chain carries TRBV5-5 and TRBJ1-1; D is perhaps TRBD1 (6 bases). V was shortened by 0 bases and J by 7 bases, with 16 bases between the two germline ends. This CDR3 region has 15 residues. Per germline, CDR1 SGHKS and CDR2 YYEKEE (reference sequence). The CDR3 is CASSLGGDRRDEAFF. In nucleotides, the CDR3 is TGTGCCAGCAGCTTGGGGGGTGACAGGCGGGATGAAGCTTTCTTT.

In this sample, this clonotype turned up a few times. The chain has TRBV12-3 or TRBV12-4 and TRBJ2-5; no definite D call. The assigned J gene may be wrong: the sequence end matches TRBJ2-7 better. The CDR3 sequence is 14 residues long. The CDR3, as DNA: TGTGCCAGCAGTAAACCCTCGGTCCGCCACGAGCAGTACTTC. It translates to CASSKPSVRHEQYF.

At least ten counts were recorded for this clonotype. The rearrangement links TRBV5-5 to TRBJ2-3; D is unresolved. The CDR3 runs to 12 residues. CDR1 is SGHKS and CDR2 is YYEKEE in the germline V gene (reference sequence). V dropped 4 bases and J dropped 4 bases, with 7 bases sitting between them. CDR3 protein: CASSQVADTQYF. In DNA form, the CDR3 reads TGTGCCAGCAGCCAGGTAGCAGATACGCAGTATTTT.